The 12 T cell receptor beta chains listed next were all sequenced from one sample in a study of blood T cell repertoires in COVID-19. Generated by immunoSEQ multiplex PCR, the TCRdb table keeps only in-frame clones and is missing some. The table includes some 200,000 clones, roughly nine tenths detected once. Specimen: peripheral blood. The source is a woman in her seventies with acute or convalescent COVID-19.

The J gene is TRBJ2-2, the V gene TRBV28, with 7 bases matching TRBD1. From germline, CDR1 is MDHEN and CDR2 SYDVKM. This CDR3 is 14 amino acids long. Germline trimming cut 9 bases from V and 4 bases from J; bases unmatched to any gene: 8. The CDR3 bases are TGTGCCAGTATGTACCGGGACAGCACCGGGGAGCTGTTTTTT. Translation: CASMYRDSTGELFF.

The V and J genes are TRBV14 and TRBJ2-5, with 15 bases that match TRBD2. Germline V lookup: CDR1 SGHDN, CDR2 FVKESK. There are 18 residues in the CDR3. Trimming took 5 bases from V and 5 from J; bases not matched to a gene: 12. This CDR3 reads CASSAYGTSGRRWETQYF. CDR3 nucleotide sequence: TGTGCCAGCAGCGCCTACGGGACTAGCGGGAGGAGATGGGAGACCCAGTACTTC.

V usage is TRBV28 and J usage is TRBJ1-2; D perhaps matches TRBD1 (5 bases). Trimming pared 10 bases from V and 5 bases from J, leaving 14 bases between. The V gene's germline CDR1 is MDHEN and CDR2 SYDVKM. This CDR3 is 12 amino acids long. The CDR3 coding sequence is TGTGCCACTACGACAGTTTTATATGGCTACACCTTC. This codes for CATTTVLYGYTF.

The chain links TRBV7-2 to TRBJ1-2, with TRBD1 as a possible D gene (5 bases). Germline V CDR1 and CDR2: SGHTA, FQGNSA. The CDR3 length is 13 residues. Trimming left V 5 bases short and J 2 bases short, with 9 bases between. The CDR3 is CASSLRQNYGYTF. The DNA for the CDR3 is TGTGCCAGCAGCCTTAGACAGAACTATGGCTACACCTTC.

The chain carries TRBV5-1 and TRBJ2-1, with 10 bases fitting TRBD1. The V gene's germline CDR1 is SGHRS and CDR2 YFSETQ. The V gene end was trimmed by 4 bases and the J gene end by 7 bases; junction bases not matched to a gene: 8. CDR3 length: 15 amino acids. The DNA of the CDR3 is TGCGCCAGCAGCATGGCGGGACAGGGGTGGAATGAGCAGTTCTTC. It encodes CASSMAGQGWNEQFF.

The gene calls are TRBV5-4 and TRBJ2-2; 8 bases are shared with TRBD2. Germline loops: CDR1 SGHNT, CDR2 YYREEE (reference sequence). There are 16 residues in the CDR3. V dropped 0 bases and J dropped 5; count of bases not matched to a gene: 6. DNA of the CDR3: TGTGCCAGCAGCTTGGGGCCGGGGGGGCAAACCGGGGAGCTGTTTTTT. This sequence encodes CASSLGPGGQTGELFF.

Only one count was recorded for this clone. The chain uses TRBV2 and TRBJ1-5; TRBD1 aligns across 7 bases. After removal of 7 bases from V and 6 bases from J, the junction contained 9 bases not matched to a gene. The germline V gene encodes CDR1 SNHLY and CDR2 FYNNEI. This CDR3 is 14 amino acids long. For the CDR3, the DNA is TGTGCCAGCACTATGACAGGGTTAACTCAGCCCCAGCATTTT. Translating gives CASTMTGLTQPQHF.

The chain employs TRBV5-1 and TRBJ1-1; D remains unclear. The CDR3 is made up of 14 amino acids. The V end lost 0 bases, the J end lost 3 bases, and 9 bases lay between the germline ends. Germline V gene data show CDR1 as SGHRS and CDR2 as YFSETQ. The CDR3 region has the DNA TGCGCCAGCAGCTTGGGACTGCGTGACACTGAAGCTTTCTTT. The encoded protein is CASSLGLRDTEAFF.

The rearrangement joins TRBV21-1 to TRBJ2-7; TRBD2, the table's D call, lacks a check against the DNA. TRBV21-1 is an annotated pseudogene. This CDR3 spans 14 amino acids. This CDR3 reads CASSKESGIYEQYF. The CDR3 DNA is TGTGCCAGCAGCAAAGAAAGCGGGATCTACGAGCAGTACTTC.

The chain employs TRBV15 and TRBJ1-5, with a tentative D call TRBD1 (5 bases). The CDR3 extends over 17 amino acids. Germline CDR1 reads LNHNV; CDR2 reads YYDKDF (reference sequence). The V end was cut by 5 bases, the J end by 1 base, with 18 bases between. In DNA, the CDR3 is TGTGCCACCAGCCCGAGCGGGGCAGCGGGAAGCAATCAGCCCCAGCATTTT. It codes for CATSPSGAAGSNQPQHF.

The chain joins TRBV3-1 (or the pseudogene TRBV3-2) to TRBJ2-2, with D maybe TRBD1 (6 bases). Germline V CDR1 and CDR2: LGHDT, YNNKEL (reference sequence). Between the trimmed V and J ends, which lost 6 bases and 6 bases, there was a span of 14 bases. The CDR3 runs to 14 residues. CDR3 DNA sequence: TGTGCCAGCAGTCATCGGACAGTCCCCGGGGAGCTGTTTTTT. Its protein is CASSHRTVPGELFF.

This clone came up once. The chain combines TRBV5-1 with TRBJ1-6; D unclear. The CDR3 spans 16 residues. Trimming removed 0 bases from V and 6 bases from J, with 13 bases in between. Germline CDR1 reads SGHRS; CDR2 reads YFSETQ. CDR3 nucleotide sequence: TGCGCCAGCAGCTTGGGGGAGTCACCTCTTAATTCACCCCTCCACTTT. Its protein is CASSLGESPLNSPLHF.